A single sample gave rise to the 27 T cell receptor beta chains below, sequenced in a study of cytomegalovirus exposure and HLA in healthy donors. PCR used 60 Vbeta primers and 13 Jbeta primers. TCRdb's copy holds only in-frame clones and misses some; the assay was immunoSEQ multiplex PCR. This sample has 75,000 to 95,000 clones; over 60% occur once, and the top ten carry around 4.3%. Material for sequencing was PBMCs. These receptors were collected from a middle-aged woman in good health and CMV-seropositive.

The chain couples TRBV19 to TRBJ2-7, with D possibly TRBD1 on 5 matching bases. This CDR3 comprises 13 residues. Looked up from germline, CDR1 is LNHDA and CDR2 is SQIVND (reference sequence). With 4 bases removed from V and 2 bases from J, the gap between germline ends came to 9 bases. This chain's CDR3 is CASSSRVTYEQYF. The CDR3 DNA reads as TGTGCCAGTAGTAGCAGGGTCACCTACGAGCAGTACTTC.

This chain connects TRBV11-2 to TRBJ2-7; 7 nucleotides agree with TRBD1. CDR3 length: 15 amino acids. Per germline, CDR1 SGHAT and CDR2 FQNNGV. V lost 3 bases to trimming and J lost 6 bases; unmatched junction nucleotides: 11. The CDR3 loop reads CASSFPDRVVVEQYF. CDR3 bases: TGTGCCAGCAGCTTTCCCGACAGGGTGGTTGTCGAGCAGTACTTC.

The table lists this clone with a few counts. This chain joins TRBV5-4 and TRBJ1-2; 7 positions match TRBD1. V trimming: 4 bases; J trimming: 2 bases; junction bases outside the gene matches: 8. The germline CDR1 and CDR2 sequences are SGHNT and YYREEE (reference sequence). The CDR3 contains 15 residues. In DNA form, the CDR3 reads TGTGCCAGCAGCCAACCTACAGGGGTAAACTATGGCTACACCTTC. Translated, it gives CASSQPTGVNYGYTF.

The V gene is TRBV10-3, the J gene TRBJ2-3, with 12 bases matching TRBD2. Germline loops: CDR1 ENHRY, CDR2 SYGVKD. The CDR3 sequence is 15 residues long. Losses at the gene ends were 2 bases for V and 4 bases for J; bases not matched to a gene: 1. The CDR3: CAISELAGGSDTQYF. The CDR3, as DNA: TGTGCCATCAGTGAGCTAGCGGGAGGGTCAGATACGCAGTATTTT.

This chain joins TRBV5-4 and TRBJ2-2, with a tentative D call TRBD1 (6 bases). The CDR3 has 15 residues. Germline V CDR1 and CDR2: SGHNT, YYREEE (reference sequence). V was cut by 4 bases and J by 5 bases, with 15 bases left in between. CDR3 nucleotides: TGTGCCAGCAGCAACCCATCAGGGGAAACCGGGGAGCTGTTTTTT. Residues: CASSNPSGETGELFF.

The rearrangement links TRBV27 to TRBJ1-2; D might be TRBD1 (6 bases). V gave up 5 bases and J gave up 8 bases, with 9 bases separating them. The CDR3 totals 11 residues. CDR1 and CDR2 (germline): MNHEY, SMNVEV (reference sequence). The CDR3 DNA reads TGTGCCAGCAGTGCAGGGGTGGGCTACACCTTC. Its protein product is CASSAGVGYTF.

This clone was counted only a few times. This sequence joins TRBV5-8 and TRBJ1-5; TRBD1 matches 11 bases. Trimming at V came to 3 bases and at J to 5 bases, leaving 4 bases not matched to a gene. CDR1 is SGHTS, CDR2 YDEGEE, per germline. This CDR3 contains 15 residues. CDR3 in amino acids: CASSSGTGGDQPQHF. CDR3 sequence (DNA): TGTGCCAGCAGCTCCGGGACAGGGGGAGATCAGCCCCAGCATTTT.

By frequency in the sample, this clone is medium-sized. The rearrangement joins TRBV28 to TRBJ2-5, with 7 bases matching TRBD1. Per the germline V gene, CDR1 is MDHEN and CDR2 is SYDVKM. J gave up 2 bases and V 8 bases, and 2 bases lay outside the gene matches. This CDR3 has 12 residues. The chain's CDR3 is CASRQGQETQYF. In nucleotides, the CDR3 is TGTGCCAGCCGACAGGGTCAAGAGACCCAGTACTTC.

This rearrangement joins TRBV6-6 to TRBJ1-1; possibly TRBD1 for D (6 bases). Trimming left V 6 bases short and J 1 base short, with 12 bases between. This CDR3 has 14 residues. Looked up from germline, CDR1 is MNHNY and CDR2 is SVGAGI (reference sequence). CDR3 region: CASSKQGTNTEAFF. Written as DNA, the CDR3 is TGTGCCAGCAGCAAACAGGGCACGAACACTGAAGCTTTCTTT.

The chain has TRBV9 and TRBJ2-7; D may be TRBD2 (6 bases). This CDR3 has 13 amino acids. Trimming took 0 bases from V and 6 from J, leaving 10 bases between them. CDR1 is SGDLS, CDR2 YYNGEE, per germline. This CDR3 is CASSVAGDFEQYF. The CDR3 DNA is TGTGCCAGCAGCGTAGCGGGAGACTTCGAGCAGTACTTC.

The CDR3 spells CASSQGQVGDRFNEKLFF. In DNA, the CDR3 is TGTGCCAGCAGCCAAGGACAGGTCGGGGATAGGTTTAATGAAAAACTGTTTTTT. This chain joins TRBV11-3 and TRBJ1-4; 7 nucleotides line up with TRBD1. The junction had 16 bases not matched to a gene; V was cut back by 5 bases and J by 4 bases. This CDR3 has 18 residues. Germline V CDR1 and CDR2: SGHNT, YENEEA.

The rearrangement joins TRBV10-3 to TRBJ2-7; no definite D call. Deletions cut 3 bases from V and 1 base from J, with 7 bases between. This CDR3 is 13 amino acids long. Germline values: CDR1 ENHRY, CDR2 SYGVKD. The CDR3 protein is CAISDHRSYEQYF. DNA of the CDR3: TGTGCCATCAGTGACCACAGATCCTACGAGCAGTACTTC.

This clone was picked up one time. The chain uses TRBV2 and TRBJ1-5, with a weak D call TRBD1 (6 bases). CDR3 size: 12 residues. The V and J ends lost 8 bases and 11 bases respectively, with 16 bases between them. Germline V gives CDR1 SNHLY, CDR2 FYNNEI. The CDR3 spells CASGMGAGAQHF. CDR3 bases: TGTGCCAGCGGGATGGGGGCCGGGGCCCAGCATTTT.

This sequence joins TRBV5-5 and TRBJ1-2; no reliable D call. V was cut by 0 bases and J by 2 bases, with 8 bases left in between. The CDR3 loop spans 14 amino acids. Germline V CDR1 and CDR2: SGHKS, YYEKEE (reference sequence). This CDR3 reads CASSLASANYGYTF. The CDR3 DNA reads TGTGCCAGCAGCTTGGCCAGCGCCAACTATGGCTACACCTTC.

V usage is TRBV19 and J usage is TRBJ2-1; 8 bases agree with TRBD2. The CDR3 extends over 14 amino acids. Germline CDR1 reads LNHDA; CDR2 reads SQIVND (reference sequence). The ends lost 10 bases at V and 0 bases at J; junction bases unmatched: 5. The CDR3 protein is CATTRGASYNEQFF. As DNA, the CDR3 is TGTGCCACTACGCGGGGGGCCTCCTACAATGAGCAGTTCTTC. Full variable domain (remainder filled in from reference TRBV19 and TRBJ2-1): DGGITQSPKYLFRKEGQNVTLSCEQNLNHDAMYWYRQDPGQGLRLIYYSQIVNDFQKGDIAEGYSVSREKKESFPLTVTSAQKNPTAFYLCATTRGASYNEQFFGPGTRLTVL.

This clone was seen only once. This chain's CDR3 is CASSSGAGGPLRQFF. The DNA of the CDR3 is TGTGCCAGCAGCTCGGGAGCGGGAGGTCCCTTGAGGCAGTTCTTC. The V gene is TRBV11-3, the J gene TRBJ2-1; 9 nucleotides align to TRBD2. J lost 12 bases, V lost 4 bases, and 13 bases had no gene match. CDR3 length: 15 residues. Germline V gene data show CDR1 as SGHNT and CDR2 as YENEEA.

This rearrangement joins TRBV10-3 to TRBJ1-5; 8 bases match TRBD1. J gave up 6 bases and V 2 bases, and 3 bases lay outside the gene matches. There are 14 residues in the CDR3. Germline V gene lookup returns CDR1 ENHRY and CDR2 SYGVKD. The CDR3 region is CAISEPDRGQPQHF. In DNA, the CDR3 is TGTGCCATCAGTGAGCCCGACAGGGGTCAGCCCCAGCATTTT.

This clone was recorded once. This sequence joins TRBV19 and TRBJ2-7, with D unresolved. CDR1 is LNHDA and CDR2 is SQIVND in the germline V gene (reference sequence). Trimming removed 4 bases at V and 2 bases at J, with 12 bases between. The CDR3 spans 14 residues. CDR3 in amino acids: CASSRVGGPYEQYF. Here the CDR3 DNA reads TGTGCCAGTAGTAGGGTAGGCGGCCCCTACGAGCAGTACTTC.

The CDR3 nucleotides read TGTGCCAGCAGTGAGTCGGGGAATTCAGATACGCAGTATTTT. Translating it yields CASSESGNSDTQYF. This rearrangement joins TRBV6-4 to TRBJ2-3; D might be TRBD2 (5 bases). Trimming stripped 3 bases from V and 4 bases from J, with 11 bases between. Germline CDR1 reads MRHNA; CDR2 reads SNTAGT. The CDR3 consists of 14 residues.

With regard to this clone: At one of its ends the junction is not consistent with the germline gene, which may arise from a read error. DNA of the CDR3: TGTTCCAGCAGCGTACAGGGAAGCTTGGACGAGCAGTACTTC. Amino acid sequence: CSSSVQGSLDEQYF. The chain links TRBV7-9 to TRBJ2-7; weak D call: TRBD1 (6 bases). The CDR3 length is 14 residues. CDR1 is SEHNR, CDR2 FQNEAQ, per germline (reference sequence).

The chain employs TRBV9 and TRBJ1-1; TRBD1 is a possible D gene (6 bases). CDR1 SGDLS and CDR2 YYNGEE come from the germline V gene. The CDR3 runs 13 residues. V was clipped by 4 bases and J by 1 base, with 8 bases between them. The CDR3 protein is CASSQQGNTEAFF. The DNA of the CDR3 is TGTGCCAGCAGCCAACAGGGGAACACTGAAGCTTTCTTT.

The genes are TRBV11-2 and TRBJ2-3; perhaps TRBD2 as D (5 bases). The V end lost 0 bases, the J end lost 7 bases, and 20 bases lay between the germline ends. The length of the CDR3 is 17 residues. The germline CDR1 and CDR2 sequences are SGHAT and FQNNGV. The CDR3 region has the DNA TGTGCCAGCAGCTTAGAAGCCACGGGGTCAGTTTTGTATACGCAGTATTTT. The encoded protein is CASSLEATGSVLYTQYF.

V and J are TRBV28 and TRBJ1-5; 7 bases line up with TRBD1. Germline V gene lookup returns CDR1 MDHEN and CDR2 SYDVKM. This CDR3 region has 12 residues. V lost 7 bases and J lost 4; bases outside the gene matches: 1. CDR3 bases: TGTGCCAGCAAGGGGGCGAATCAGCCCCAGCATTTT. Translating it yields CASKGANQPQHF.

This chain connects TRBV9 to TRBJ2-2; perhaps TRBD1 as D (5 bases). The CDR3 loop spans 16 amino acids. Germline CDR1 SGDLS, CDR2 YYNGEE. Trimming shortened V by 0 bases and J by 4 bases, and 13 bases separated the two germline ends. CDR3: CASSVAQAALTGELFF. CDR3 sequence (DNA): TGTGCCAGCAGCGTAGCACAGGCGGCCCTCACCGGGGAGCTGTTTTTT. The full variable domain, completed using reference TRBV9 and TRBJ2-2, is DSGVTQTPKHLITATGQRVTLRCSPRSGDLSVYWYQQSLDQGLQFLIQYYNGEERAKGNILERFSAQQFPDLHSELNLSSLELGDSALYFCASSVAQAALTGELFFGEGSRLTVL.

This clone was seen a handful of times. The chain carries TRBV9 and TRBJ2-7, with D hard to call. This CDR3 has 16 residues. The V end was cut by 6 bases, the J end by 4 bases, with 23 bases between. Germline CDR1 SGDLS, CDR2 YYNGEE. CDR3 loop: CASIFFRQNPAYEQYF. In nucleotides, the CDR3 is TGTGCCAGCATTTTTTTCAGGCAGAACCCGGCATACGAGCAGTACTTC.

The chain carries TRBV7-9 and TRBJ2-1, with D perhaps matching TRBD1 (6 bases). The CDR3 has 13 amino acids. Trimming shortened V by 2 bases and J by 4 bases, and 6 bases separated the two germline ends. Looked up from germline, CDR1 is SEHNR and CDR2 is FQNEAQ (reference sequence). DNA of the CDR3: TGTGCCAGCAGCTTACAGGGGTACAATGAGCAGTTCTTC. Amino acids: CASSLQGYNEQFF.

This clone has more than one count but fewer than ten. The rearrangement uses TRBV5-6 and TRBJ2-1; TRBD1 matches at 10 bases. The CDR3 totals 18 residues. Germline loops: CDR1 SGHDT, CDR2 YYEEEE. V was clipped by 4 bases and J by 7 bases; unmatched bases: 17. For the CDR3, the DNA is TGTGCCAGCAGCCCTTCGCTTGACGGGACAGGGGTATCAAATGAGCAGTTCTTC. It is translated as CASSPSLDGTGVSNEQFF.